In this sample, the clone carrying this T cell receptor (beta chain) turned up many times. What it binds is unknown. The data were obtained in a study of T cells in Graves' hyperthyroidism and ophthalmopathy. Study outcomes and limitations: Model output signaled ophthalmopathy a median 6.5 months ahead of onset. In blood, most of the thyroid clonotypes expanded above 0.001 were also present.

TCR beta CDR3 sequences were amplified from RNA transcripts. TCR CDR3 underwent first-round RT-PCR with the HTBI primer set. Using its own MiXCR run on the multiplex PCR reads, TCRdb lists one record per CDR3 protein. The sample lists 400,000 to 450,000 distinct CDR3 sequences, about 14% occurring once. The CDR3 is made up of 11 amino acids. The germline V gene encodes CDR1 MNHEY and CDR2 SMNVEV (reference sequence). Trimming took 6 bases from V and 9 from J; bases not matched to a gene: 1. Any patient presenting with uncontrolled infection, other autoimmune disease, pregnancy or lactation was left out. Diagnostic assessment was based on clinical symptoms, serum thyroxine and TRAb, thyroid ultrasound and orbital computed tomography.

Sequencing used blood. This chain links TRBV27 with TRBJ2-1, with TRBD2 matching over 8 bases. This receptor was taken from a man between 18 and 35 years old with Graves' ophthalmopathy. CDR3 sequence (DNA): TGTGCCAGCAGCGGGGGGGGTGAGCAGTTCTTC. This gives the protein CASSGGGEQFF.